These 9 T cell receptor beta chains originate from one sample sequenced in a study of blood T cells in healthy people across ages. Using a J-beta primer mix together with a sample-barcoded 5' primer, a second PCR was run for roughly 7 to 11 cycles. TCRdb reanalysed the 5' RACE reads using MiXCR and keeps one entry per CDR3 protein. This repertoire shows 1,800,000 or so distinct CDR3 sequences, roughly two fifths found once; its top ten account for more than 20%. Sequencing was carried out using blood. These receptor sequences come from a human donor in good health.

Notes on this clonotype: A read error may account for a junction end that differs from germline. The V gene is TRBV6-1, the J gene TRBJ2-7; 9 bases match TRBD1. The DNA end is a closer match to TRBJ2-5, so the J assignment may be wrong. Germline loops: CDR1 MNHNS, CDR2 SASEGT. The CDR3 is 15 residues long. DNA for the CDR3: TGCGCCAGCAGTGGAGAGACAGGGGGGTTCGAGACCCAGTACTTC. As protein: CASSGETGGFETQYF.

The CDR3 coding sequence is TGTGCCAGCAGCCAAGGGCAAACGGACACAGATACGCAGTATTTT. This encodes CASSQGQTDTDTQYF. The rearrangement joins TRBV3-1 to TRBJ2-3; D gene uncertain. The germline V gene has CDR1 LGHDT and CDR2 YNNKEL (reference sequence). Trimming took off 1 base at V and 2 bases at J, with 10 bases between the two ends. The CDR3 totals 15 residues.

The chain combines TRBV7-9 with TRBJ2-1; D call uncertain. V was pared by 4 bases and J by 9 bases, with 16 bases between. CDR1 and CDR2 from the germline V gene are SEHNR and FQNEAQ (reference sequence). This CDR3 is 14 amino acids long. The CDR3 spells CASSSRVEFSEQFF. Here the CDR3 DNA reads TGTGCCAGCAGCTCCCGGGTCGAGTTCAGTGAGCAGTTCTTC.

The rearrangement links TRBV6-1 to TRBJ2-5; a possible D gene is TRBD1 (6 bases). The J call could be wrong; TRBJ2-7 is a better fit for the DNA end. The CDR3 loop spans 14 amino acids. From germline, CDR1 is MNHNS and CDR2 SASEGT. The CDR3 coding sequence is TGTGCCAGCAGGGGCACAGGGTCAAGATACGAGCAGTACTTC. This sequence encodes CASRGTGSRYEQYF.

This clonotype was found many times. CDR3 in DNA: TGTGCCAGCAGCCCCGGAGGGACTGAAGCTTTCTTT. Translated, it gives CASSPGGTEAFF. V usage is TRBV12-3 or TRBV12-4 and J usage is TRBJ1-1, with no clear D. The length of the CDR3 is 12 residues. The germline V and J ends were trimmed by 6 bases and 5 bases, with 10 bases remaining between them.

The chain's CDR3 is CASSPGPWANEQFF. The CDR3 nucleotides are TGTGCCAGCAGCCCGGGACCGTGGGCCAATGAGCAGTTCTTC. V is TRBV11-1 and J is TRBJ2-1, with D perhaps being TRBD1 or TRBD2 (5 bases each). This CDR3 has 14 amino acids. The germline gives CDR1 SGHAT, CDR2 FQDESV (reference sequence). Between the trimmed V and J ends, which lost 5 bases and 6 bases, there was a span of 14 bases.

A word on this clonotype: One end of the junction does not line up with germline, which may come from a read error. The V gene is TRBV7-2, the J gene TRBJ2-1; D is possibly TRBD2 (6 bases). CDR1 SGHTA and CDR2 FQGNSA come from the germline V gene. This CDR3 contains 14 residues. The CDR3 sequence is CASSLGGTDNGQFF. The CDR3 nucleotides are TGTGCCAGCAGCTTAGGTGGGACTGACAATGGGCAGTTCTTC.

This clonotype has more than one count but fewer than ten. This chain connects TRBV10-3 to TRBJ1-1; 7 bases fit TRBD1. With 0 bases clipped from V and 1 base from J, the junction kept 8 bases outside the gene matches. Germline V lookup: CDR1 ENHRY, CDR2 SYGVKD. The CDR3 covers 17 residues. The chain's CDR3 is CAISESRGRGTNTEAFF. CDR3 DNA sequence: TGTGCCATCAGTGAGTCTAGGGGCAGGGGGACGAACACTGAAGCTTTCTTT.

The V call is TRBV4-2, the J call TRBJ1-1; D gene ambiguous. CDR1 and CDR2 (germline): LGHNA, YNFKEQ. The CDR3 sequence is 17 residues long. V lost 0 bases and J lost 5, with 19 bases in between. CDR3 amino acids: CASSQDISRGVVTEAFF. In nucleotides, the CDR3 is TGTGCCAGCAGCCAAGATATTAGTCGTGGAGTGGTGACTGAAGCTTTCTTT.